This T cell receptor beta chain was retrieved from a study of CD8 T cells in ankylosing spondylitis. One entry per CDR3 protein results from TCRdb running MiXCR on the 5' RACE reads. The sample has 200,000 to 250,000 distinct CDR3 sequences, roughly 32% seen once. The TCR originated in a male donor with ankylosing spondylitis or in good health (not recorded which). The specimen was blood, either unsorted or a sorted T cell fraction (not recorded which).

CDR3 bases: TGTGCCACCACAGCGCGGGTAGGCGAGCAGTACTTC. Protein product: CATTARVGEQYF. The chain couples TRBV6-5 to TRBJ2-7, with D perhaps matching TRBD2 (5 bases). Germline CDR1 MNHEY, CDR2 SVGAGI. The CDR3 extends over 12 amino acids. Trimming stripped 10 bases from V and 6 bases from J, with 16 bases between.